The clone carrying this T cell receptor (beta chain) was detected a few times. No antigen is known for it. The CDR3 length is 16 residues. Looked up from germline, CDR1 is DFQATT and CDR2 is SNEGSKA (reference sequence). Between the trimmed V and J ends, which lost 0 bases and 4 bases, there was a span of 18 bases. Each CDR3 protein is one row after TCRdb ran MiXCR on the 5' RACE reads. The table shows under 900,000 distinct CDR3 sequences, with about 20% occurring only once. This sample is part of a study of identical twins. Whole-study findings and limits: Researchers reported excess low generation probability among twin-shared out-of-frame alpha sequences.

In addition, the sample was reused for a study of T cells expressing NK-cell markers. According to that study: Out of eight donors sequenced, seven tested HCMV-seropositive and the remaining one seronegative. Topping the CD3+CD56-NKG2C+ fraction as well were these clonotypes, in four donors. Nothing established the HCMV specificity of expanded NKG2C+ T cell clones.

The sample consisted of PBMCs. The gene calls are TRBV20-1 and TRBJ2-5; maybe TRBD2 (7 bases). The receptor comes from a woman aged 18-29 years in good health. CDR3 DNA: TGCAGTGCTAGAGATCTTTTAGGGGGGGCCGGAGAGACCCAGTACTTC. Its translation: CSARDLLGGAGETQYF.